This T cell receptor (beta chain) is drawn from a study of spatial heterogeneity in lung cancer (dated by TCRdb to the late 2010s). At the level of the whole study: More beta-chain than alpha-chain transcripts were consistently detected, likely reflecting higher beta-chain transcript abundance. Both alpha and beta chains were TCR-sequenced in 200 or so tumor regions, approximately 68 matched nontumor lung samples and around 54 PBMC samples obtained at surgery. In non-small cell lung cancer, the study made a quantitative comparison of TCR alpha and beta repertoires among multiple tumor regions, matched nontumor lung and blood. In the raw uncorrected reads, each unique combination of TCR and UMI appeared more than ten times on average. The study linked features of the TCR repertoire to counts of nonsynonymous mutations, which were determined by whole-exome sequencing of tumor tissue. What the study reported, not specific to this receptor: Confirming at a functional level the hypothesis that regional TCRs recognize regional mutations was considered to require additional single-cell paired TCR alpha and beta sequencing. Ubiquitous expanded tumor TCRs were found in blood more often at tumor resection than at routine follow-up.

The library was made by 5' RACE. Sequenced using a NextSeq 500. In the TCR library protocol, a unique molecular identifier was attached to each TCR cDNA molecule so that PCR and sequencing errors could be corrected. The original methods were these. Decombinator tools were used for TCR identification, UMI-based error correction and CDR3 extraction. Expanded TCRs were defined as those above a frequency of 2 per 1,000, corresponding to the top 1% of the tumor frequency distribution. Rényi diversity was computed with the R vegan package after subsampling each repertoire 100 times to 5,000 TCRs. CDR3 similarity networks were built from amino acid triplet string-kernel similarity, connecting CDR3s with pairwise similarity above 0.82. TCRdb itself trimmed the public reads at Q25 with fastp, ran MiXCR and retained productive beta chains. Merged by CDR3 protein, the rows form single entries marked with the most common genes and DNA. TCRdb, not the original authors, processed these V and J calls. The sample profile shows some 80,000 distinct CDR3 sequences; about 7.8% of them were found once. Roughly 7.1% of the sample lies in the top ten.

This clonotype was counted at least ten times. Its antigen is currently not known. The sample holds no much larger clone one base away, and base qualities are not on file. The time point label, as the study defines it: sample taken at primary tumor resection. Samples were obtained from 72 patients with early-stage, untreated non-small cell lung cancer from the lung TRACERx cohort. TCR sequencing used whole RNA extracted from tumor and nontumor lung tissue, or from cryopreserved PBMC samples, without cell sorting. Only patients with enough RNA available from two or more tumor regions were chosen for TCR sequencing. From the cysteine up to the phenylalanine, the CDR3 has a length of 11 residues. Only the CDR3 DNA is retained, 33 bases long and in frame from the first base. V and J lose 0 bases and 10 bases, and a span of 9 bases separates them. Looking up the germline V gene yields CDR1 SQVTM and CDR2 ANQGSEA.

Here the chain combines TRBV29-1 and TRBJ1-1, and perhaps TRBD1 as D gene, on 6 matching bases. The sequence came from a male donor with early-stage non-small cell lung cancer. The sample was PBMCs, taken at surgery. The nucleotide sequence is TGCAGCGTTGAAGAGAGGGGGGGAGCTTTCTTT. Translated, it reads CSVEERGGAFF.